A single sample gave rise to the 25 T cell receptor beta chains below, sequenced in a study of memory CD4+ T cells and cytomegalovirus serostatus. The assay was immunoSEQ multiplex PCR, and TCRdb's table has in-frame clones only and misses some. The table records some 30,000 clones, about 80% of them present only once. The sort gate was single viable CD3+CD4+CD8-CD45RO+ cells for memory CD4+ T cells. Sequences were obtained from memory CD4+ T cells from blood. Receptors were obtained from an adult in good health and CMV-seronegative. Some clones in this sample may be carry-over from other donors' samples.

This clone has a handful of counts. The V call is TRBV9, the J call TRBJ1-5; a weak D match, TRBD1 (6 bases). Germline values: CDR1 SGDLS, CDR2 YYNGEE. V lost 3 bases and J lost 8, with 15 bases in between. The CDR3 sequence is 14 residues long. The CDR3 sequence: CASSAGQSGEPQHF. The DNA for the CDR3 is TGTGCCAGCAGCGCCGGACAGTCGGGAGAGCCCCAGCATTTT.

V is TRBV10-3 and J is TRBJ2-7; D possibly corresponds to TRBD1 (6 bases). This CDR3 comprises 14 residues. CDR1 is ENHRY and CDR2 is SYGVKD in the germline V gene. V was shortened by 7 bases and J by 0 bases, with 13 bases between the two germline ends. CDR3 sequence: CAIKTGRSSYEQYF. CDR3 DNA sequence: TGTGCCATCAAGACAGGTCGAAGCTCCTACGAGCAGTACTTC.

In this sample, this clone turned up a few times. The chain couples TRBV19 to TRBJ2-4, with D tentatively TRBD1 (6 bases). V was trimmed by 9 bases and J by 1 base, leaving 16 bases between them. The CDR3 has 15 residues. The germline V gene encodes CDR1 LNHDA and CDR2 SQIVND (reference sequence). As DNA, the CDR3 is TGTGCCAGCAGGAACAGGGCCTGGGCCAAAAACATTCAGTACTTC. It encodes CASRNRAWAKNIQYF.

The V and J genes are TRBV7-2 and TRBJ1-2; unclear D gene. CDR1 is SGHTA, CDR2 FQGNSA, per germline. CDR3 length: 13 residues. V lost 5 bases and J lost 8, with 15 bases in between. CDR3 loop: CASSPWTREGYTF. The CDR3 nucleotides read TGTGCCAGCAGCCCTTGGACGAGGGAAGGCTACACCTTC.

This rearrangement joins TRBV6-1 to TRBJ1-3; D gene uncertain. This CDR3 is 16 amino acids long. V shed 0 bases and J shed 4 bases, with 13 bases lying between them. CDR1 is MNHNS, CDR2 SASEGT, per germline. CDR3: CASSEAGRSLGNTIYF. The CDR3 region has the DNA TGTGCCAGCAGTGAAGCGGGGAGAAGTCTAGGAAACACCATATATTTT.

The chain joins TRBV9 to TRBJ2-1, with 15 bases that match TRBD2. V lost 3 bases to trimming and J lost 5 bases; unmatched junction nucleotides: 9. Germline loops: CDR1 SGDLS, CDR2 YYNGEE. This CDR3 has 18 residues. CDR3 sequence (DNA): TGTGCCAGCAGCGCCCCCGGACTAGCGGGGGGGGTGGACAATGAGCAGTTCTTC. Residues: CASSAPGLAGGVDNEQFF.

The rearrangement uses TRBV2 and TRBJ2-5, with D perhaps given as TRBD1 or TRBD2 (5 bases each). This CDR3 is 14 amino acids long. V was shortened by 11 bases and J by 1 base, with 17 bases between the two germline ends. Per the germline V gene, CDR1 is SNHLY and CDR2 is FYNNEI. This chain's CDR3 is CAGCPGTSQETQYF. The CDR3 DNA reads TGTGCCGGATGCCCCGGGACCTCCCAAGAGACCCAGTACTTC. The full variable domain, rest sourced from reference TRBV2 and TRBJ2-5, is EPEVTQTPSHQVTQMGQEVILRCVPISNHLYFYWYRQILGQKVEFLVSFYNNEISEKSEIFDDQFSVERPDGSNFTLKIRSTKLEDSAMYFCAGCPGTSQETQYFGPGTRLLVL.

The CDR3 DNA follows: TGTGCCAGCAGGGACAGGGTCTCCTACGAGCAGTACTTC. Its translation: CASRDRVSYEQYF. This rearrangement joins TRBV6-4 to TRBJ2-7, with TRBD1 matching over 8 bases. The CDR3 loop spans 13 amino acids. Looked up from germline, CDR1 is MRHNA and CDR2 is SNTAGT. Trimming cost V 6 bases and J 0 bases; bases outside gene matches: 1.

This chain's CDR3 is CASSVGSGTFYEQYF. In DNA, the CDR3 is TGTGCCAGCAGCGTGGGATCCGGGACCTTCTACGAGCAGTACTTC. The J gene is TRBJ2-7, the V gene TRBV9; D possibly matches TRBD1 or TRBD2 (5 bases each). The germline V and J ends were trimmed by 2 bases and 3 bases, with 15 bases remaining between them. From germline, CDR1 is SGDLS and CDR2 YYNGEE. The CDR3 extends over 15 amino acids.

The chain recombines TRBV10-3 with TRBJ2-3; D not certain. The length of the CDR3 is 14 residues. V was trimmed by 11 bases and J by 0 bases, leaving 15 bases between them. Germline-derived CDR1 and CDR2 are ENHRY and SYGVKD. CDR3 region: CALSPSSSTDTQYF. The CDR3 DNA sequence: TGTGCCCTCTCCCCCAGTTCTAGCACAGATACGCAGTATTTT.

The chain has TRBV5-1 and TRBJ1-1; 9 nucleotides line up with TRBD1. The CDR3 extends over 14 amino acids. CDR1 and CDR2 from the germline V gene are SGHRS and YFSETQ. With V trimmed by 7 bases and J by 4 bases, 8 bases remained unmatched. The CDR3 coding sequence is TGCGCCAGCGGAGAACGACAGGGGGGCACTGAAGCTTTCTTT. Translation gives CASGERQGGTEAFF.

As DNA, the CDR3 is TGTGCCAGCAGCTTTGGGGGGACAGTGGGGTTGATGGAGCCCCAGCATTTT. Its protein product is CASSFGGTVGLMEPQHF. The V call is TRBV7-9, the J call TRBJ1-5, with 7 bases aligning to TRBD1. Trimming removed 3 bases from V and 8 bases from J; junction bases left unmatched: 16. From germline, CDR1 is SEHNR and CDR2 FQNEAQ (reference sequence). The CDR3 totals 17 residues.

The chain carries TRBV15 and TRBJ2-2, with 7 nucleotides matching TRBD1. V shed 4 bases and J 4 bases; nucleotides not matched to a gene: 6. The CDR3 loop spans 15 amino acids. Germline assignment: CDR1 LNHNV and CDR2 YYDKDF (reference sequence). CDR3 amino acids: CATSIDRAGTGELFF. DNA for the CDR3: TGTGCCACCAGCATCGACAGGGCCGGCACCGGGGAGCTGTTTTTT.

Note on this clone: The same CDR3 is also encoded by other DNA sequences in this sample. The V gene is TRBV27, the J gene TRBJ1-5; a weak D match, TRBD1 (6 bases). The CDR3 has 14 amino acids. Germline lookup yields CDR1 MNHEY and CDR2 SMNVEV (reference sequence). Trimming took off 2 bases at V and 2 bases at J, with 7 bases between the two ends. The CDR3 spells CASSLRQGNQPQHF. The CDR3, as DNA: TGTGCCAGCAGTTTAAGACAGGGCAATCAGCCCCAGCATTTT.

The chain uses TRBV6-4 and TRBJ2-1; 9 nucleotides match TRBD2. The ends lost 6 bases at V and 2 bases at J; junction bases unmatched: 2. Germline V gene lookup returns CDR1 MRHNA and CDR2 SNTAGT. The CDR3 contains 14 residues. CDR3 nucleotides: TGTGCCAGCAGGGCTAGCGGGGCCTACAATGAGCAGTTCTTC. It yields the protein CASRASGAYNEQFF.

The chain employs TRBV12-5 and TRBJ2-2, with 10 bases matching TRBD2. The CDR3 has 16 amino acids. Trimming removed 6 bases from V and 5 bases from J; junction bases left unmatched: 9. The V gene's germline CDR1 is LGHNT and CDR2 FRNRAP. CDR3 in DNA: TGTGCTAGTGGCCTCACTAGCGGGAAGCCAACCGGGGAGCTGTTTTTT. This sequence encodes CASGLTSGKPTGELFF.

As DNA, the CDR3 is TGTGCCAGCAGTACAGGGATTAGTGGGGTAACTAATGAAAAACTGTTTTTT. It is translated as CASSTGISGVTNEKLFF. This chain connects TRBV28 to TRBJ1-4, with a tentative D call TRBD1 (6 bases). Per germline, CDR1 MDHEN and CDR2 SYDVKM. The CDR3 runs 17 residues. The V end lost 5 bases, the J end lost 1 base, and 17 bases lay between the germline ends.

V and J are TRBV6-5 and TRBJ1-1; the match to TRBD1 covers 7 bases. V was clipped by 6 bases and J by 8 bases; unmatched bases: 6. The CDR3 is 12 amino acids. In germline, CDR1 is MNHEY, CDR2 SVGAGI. CDR3 residues: CASSRRDSEAFF. CDR3 DNA: TGTGCCAGCAGCCGACGGGACAGCGAAGCTTTCTTT.

This rearrangement joins TRBV7-2 to TRBJ2-3; TRBD2 matches at 7 bases. The CDR3 runs to 15 residues. J lost 2 bases, V lost 2 bases, and 4 bases had no gene match. Germline CDR1 is SGHTA and CDR2 is FQGNSA. The CDR3 sequence is CASSLSGVITDTQYF. DNA for the CDR3: TGTGCCAGCAGCTTAAGCGGGGTCATCACAGATACGCAGTATTTT.

This chain uses TRBV11-3 with TRBJ2-1; 10 positions match TRBD2. The ends lost 1 base at V and 6 bases at J; junction bases unmatched: 9. The CDR3 contains 17 residues. Germline V gene sequence: CDR1 SGHNT, CDR2 YENEEA. The DNA of the CDR3 is TGTGCCAGCAGCTTAGGAGTCAGTAGCGGGGGGATCAATGAGCAGTTCTTC. As protein: CASSLGVSSGGINEQFF.

V gene TRBV2 combines with J gene TRBJ2-3, with TRBD2 matching over 15 bases. There are 14 residues in the CDR3. Per the germline V gene, CDR1 is SNHLY and CDR2 is FYNNEI. V lost 6 bases and J lost 8; bases outside the gene matches: 3. Written as DNA, the CDR3 is TGTGCCAGCAGAGGGGGACTAGCGGGGGGTACGCAGTATTTT. Amino acid sequence: CASRGGLAGGTQYF. The complete variable domain, with remaining parts taken from reference TRBV2 and TRBJ2-3, reads EPEVTQTPSHQVTQMGQEVILRCVPISNHLYFYWYRQILGQKVEFLVSFYNNEISEKSEIFDDQFSVERPDGSNFTLKIRSTKLEDSAMYFCASRGGLAGGTQYFGPGTRLTVL.

V usage is TRBV6-1 and J usage is TRBJ2-7, with TRBD1 matching over 7 bases. The CDR3 has 14 amino acids. Looked up from germline, CDR1 is MNHNS and CDR2 is SASEGT. V was clipped by 0 bases and J by 2 bases; unmatched bases: 1. CDR3 sequence: CASSEAGTAYEQYF. The CDR3 coding sequence is TGTGCCAGCAGTGAAGCGGGGACAGCCTACGAGCAGTACTTC.

The chain has TRBV2 and TRBJ2-3; perhaps TRBD1 as D (5 bases). The V gene's germline CDR1 is SNHLY and CDR2 FYNNEI. CDR3 size: 14 residues. V shed 3 bases and J shed 4 bases, with 11 bases lying between them. CDR3 sequence: CASSDGQGPDTQYF. The CDR3 DNA reads TGTGCCAGCAGTGACGGGCAGGGCCCAGATACGCAGTATTTT. Full variable domain (rest looked up from reference TRBV2 and TRBJ2-3): EPEVTQTPSHQVTQMGQEVILRCVPISNHLYFYWYRQILGQKVEFLVSFYNNEISEKSEIFDDQFSVERPDGSNFTLKIRSTKLEDSAMYFCASSDGQGPDTQYFGPGTRLTVL.

This chain uses TRBV5-1 with TRBJ1-1, with 7 bases matching TRBD1. V was pared by 4 bases and J by 11 bases, with 11 bases of the junction left unmatched. Germline V gives CDR1 SGHRS, CDR2 YFSETQ. The length of the CDR3 is 13 residues. The CDR3 DNA reads as TGCGCCAGCAGCACCAAGACAGGGTTTGAGGCTTTCTTT. Amino acids: CASSTKTGFEAFF.

The CDR3 protein is CAWSLRDGRSPLHF. In DNA, the CDR3 is TGTGCCTGGAGTCTCCGGGACGGACGGTCACCCCTCCACTTT. The chain uses TRBV30 and TRBJ1-6, with D maybe TRBD1 (5 bases). This CDR3 comprises 14 residues. V lost 2 bases to trimming and J lost 10 bases, with 15 bases between them. Per the germline V gene, CDR1 is GTSNPN and CDR2 is SVGIG (reference sequence).